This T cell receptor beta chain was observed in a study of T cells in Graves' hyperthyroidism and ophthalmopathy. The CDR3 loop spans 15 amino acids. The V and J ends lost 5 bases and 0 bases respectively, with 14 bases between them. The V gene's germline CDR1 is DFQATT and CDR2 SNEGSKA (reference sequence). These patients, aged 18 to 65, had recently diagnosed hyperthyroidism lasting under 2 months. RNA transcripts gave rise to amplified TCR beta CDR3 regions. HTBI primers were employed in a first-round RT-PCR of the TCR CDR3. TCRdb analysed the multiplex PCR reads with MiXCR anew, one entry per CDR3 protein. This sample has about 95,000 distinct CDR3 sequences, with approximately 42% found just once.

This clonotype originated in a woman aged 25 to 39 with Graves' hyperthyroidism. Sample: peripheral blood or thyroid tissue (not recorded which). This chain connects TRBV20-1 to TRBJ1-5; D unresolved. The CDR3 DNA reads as TGCAGTGCTGACGACGGAGTTCATAGCAATCAGCCCCAGCATTTT. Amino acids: CSADDGVHSNQPQHF.